The rows below give T cell receptor beta chains drawn from one sample of a study of OX40 agonist ivuxolimab in advanced cancers. The repertoire was sequenced with immunoSEQ multiplex PCR; TCRdb's copy has only in-frame clones and lacks some. The repertoire includes about 63,000 clones, about four fifths of them detected once, and around 1% sits in the top ten. This specimen was CD4+ or CD8+ T cells sorted from blood, taken in a trial of the OX40 agonist ivuxolimab. These receptor sequences come from an adult with an advanced solid tumor such as melanoma, head and neck, liver or kidney cancer. Each CDR3 is given with its conserved first and last residue. The order of the fields is clone size, D gene, J gene, V gene, CDR3 length, CDR3 protein, CDR3 DNA. D genes are given only for firm matches. Expanded clones are given a class, and other clones once, few, many or no size at all.

abundance: few
d_gene: .
j_gene: TRBJ2-2
v_gene: TRBV7-9
len: 15
CDR3aa: CASTLGGPGTGELFF
CDR3nt: TGTGCCAGCACCCTGGGGGGTCCTGGCACCGGGGAGCTGTTTTTT

abundance: .
d_gene: TRBD1
j_gene: TRBJ2-6
v_gene: TRBV7-9
len: 17
CDR3aa: CASSLVQGAHGANVLTF
CDR3nt: TGTGCCAGCAGCTTAGTACAGGGGGCGCATGGGGCCAACGTCCTGACTTTC

abundance: few
d_gene: .
j_gene: TRBJ1-4
v_gene: TRBV28
len: 15
CDR3aa: CASASGGPTNEKLFF
CDR3nt: TGTGCCAGCGCATCCGGCGGGCCAACTAATGAAAAACTGTTTTTT

abundance: .
d_gene: .
j_gene: TRBJ1-2
v_gene: TRBV7-6
len: 15
CDR3aa: CASSLGLAGDYGYTF
CDR3nt: TGTGCCAGCAGCTTAGGGTTGGCAGGCGACTATGGCTACACCTTC

abundance: .
d_gene: TRBD1
j_gene: TRBJ1-2
v_gene: TRBV7-8
len: 13
CDR3aa: CASSLGQDFGYTF
CDR3nt: TGTGCCAGCAGCCTCGGACAGGACTTTGGCTACACCTTC

abundance: .
d_gene: .
j_gene: TRBJ1-4
v_gene: TRBV5-5
len: 15
CDR3aa: CASSLEGLTNEKLFF
CDR3nt: TGTGCCAGCAGCTTGGAAGGGCTAACTAATGAAAAACTGTTTTTT

abundance: few
d_gene: .
j_gene: TRBJ1-5
v_gene: TRBV15
len: 16
CDR3aa: CATSRDLGFRNQPQHF
CDR3nt: TGTGCCACCAGCAGAGATTTAGGGTTTCGCAATCAGCCCCAGCATTTT

abundance: .
d_gene: .
j_gene: TRBJ1-1
v_gene: TRBV2
len: 13
CDR3aa: CASSERQGVGAFF
CDR3nt: TGTGCCAGCAGTGAGCGGCAGGGTGTAGGAGCTTTCTTT

abundance: once
d_gene: TRBD2
j_gene: TRBJ2-2
v_gene: TRBV30
len: 16
CDR3aa: CAWSRLAGGNTGELFF
CDR3nt: TGTGCCTGGAGTAGACTAGCGGGGGGGAACACCGGGGAGCTGTTTTTT

abundance: .
d_gene: .
j_gene: TRBJ1-4
v_gene: TRBV5-6
len: 14
CDR3aa: CASSLANGVGKLFF
CDR3nt: TGTGCCAGCAGCTTGGCCAACGGGGTCGGAAAACTGTTTTTT